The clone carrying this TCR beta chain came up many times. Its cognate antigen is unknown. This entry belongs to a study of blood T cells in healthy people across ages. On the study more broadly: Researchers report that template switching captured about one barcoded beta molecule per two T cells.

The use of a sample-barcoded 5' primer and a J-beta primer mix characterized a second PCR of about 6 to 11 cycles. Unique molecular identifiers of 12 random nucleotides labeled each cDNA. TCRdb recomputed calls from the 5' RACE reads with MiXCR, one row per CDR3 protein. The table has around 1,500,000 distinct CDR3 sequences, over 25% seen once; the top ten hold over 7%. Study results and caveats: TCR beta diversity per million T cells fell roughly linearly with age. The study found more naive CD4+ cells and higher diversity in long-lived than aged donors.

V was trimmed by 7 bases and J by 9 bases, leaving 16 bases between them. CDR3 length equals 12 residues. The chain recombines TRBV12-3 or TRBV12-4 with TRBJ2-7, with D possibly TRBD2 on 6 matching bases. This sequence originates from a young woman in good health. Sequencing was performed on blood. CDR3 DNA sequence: TGTGCCAGCACCACGCGGGGTCGGGCGCAGTACTTC. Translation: CASTTRGRAQYF.